This paragraph covers one T cell receptor beta chain sequence. This clone's antigen is unknown. No base qualities exist here, and no much larger clone lies one base off it. For deep sequencing, each PBMC sample was run in six replicates, with libraries mostly built from 400 to 550 ng of input genomic DNA. The immunoSEQ hsTCRbeta kit was used to prepare TCRbeta libraries according to the manufacturer's instructions. The finished libraries were brought together in one pool at 2.5 to 3.5 nM, which was then read using an Illumina NovaSeq 6000 S4 flow cell. The source study handled its data this way. The immunoSEQ Analyzer was used for raw data preprocessing and quality control. The analysis was restricted to productive rearrangements, with each unique CDR3 amino acid sequence defining a clonotype. Using the R package tcR, the researchers computed the Gini-Simpson index as their estimate of repertoire clonality. Student's t test was used to compare Gini indices, and Pearson correlation was used to assess associations with tumor size change. TCRdb provides this immuneACCESS table in a form limited to in-frame rearrangements. Some clones are lacking; in checked studies, under half of them reflect an unresolved V gene, and why the rest are absent is not known. From that table come the V and J calls and clone size; the DNA was used to work out D and trimming. The sample records approximately 83,000 clones, approximately 80% of which are singletons. About 3.4% of the sample lies in the top ten.

This entry belongs to a study of neoadjuvant anti-PD-1 for oral cavity cancer (dated by TCRdb to about 2021). Study-wide context: Before undergoing curative-intent surgical resection, most patients got three to four biweekly nivolumab doses at 3 mg/kg. Patients who did not progress were given a fourth nivolumab dose at about day 43 and had definitive surgical resection on days 50-56. Under RECIST 1.1, a patient counted as a responder if showing complete response, partial response or stable disease, and as a non-responder if showing progression. The parent correlative cohort included roughly 13 patients, with a 33% response rate.

What the time point label conveys for this sample: before neoadjuvant nivolumab. Patients had been newly diagnosed with stage II-IVA oral cavity squamous cell carcinoma, and no prior systemic or radiation treatment had been given to the patients. The cohort was composed of patients with HPV-negative, locally advanced oral cavity squamous cell carcinoma. Peripheral blood mononuclear cells were analyzed directly and were not maintained or expanded in culture. Samples came from a longitudinal correlative study of a single-arm phase II trial of neoadjuvant nivolumab in oral cavity squamous cell carcinoma. Subject-matched pre- and post-treatment PBMCs and tumors from three responders and three non-responders were subjected to genomic DNA-based TCRbeta sequencing. Peripheral blood mononuclear cells were collected before nivolumab treatment and again after treatment, at the time of surgery. The Maxwell RSC DNA from Cells kit was used to extract genomic DNA from PBMCs.

The germline V gene encodes CDR1 GTSNPN and CDR2 SVGIG (reference sequence). From the cysteine through the phenylalanine, the CDR3 covers 12 amino acids. The CDR3 DNA has 36 bases and is translated from base 1. Germline trimming amounts to 3 bases on V and 8 bases on J, with 3 as the count of junction bases outside the gene matches. What the work shows at the level of the full study, not this receptor alone: After neoadjuvant nivolumab, non-responders showed significantly higher T cell clonality (Gini index) in PBMCs than responders did. A higher pretreatment blood Treg/Th17 ratio correlated with both higher pretreatment blood TCRbeta clonality and lower post-treatment tumor TCRbeta clonality. Only three patients per response group were included in the TCR analyses, and the authors called for validation in larger cohorts.

The clonotype was recovered from a person aged 35-79 years with oral cavity squamous cell carcinoma. This chain joins TRBV30 to TRBJ2-4, with 8 middle bases fitting TRBD1. The material sequenced was PBMCs, taken before nivolumab (anti-PD-1) treatment. The sequenced DNA: TGTGCCTGGAGCAGGGGGCTTGACATTCAGTACTTC. Its protein is CAWSRGLDIQYF.